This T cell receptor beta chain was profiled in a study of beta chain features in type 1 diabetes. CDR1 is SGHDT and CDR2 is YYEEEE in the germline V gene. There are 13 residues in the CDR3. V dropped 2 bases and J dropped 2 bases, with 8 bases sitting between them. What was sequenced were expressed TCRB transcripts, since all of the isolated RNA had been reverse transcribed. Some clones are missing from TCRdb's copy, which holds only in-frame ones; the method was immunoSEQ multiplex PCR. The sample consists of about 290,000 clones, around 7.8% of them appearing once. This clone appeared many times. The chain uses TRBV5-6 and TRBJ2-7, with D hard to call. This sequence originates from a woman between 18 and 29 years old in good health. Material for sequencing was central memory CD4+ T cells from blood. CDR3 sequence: CASSFTTTYEQYF. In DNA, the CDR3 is TGTGCCAGCAGCTTCACTACTACCTACGAGCAGTACTTC.